Included here is one T cell receptor (beta chain) sequence, with context. The sample belongs to a study of blood T cell repertoires in COVID-19. Study as a whole: There were acute and convalescent COVID-19 samples, and they came from the United States, Italy and Spain. PBMCs, B-cell-depleted T cells, or T cells were the source of the cDNA or gDNA that made up the material.

In the original analysis: Reference gene primer amplification gave estimated nucleated cell counts. Generated by immunoSEQ multiplex PCR, the TCRdb table keeps only in-frame clones and is missing some. The DNA gave D and trimming, while V, J and clone size come from that table. The sample holds around 170,000 clones, approximately 90% seen once. The length of the CDR3 is 15 residues. V lost 3 bases and J lost 0, with 8 bases in between. Germline V gives CDR1 MNHEY, CDR2 SMNVEV (reference sequence). The sample taken for sequencing was peripheral blood. The receptor comes from a man aged 50-60 years with acute or convalescent COVID-19. This rearrangement joins TRBV27 to TRBJ1-4; D ambiguous. The CDR3 sequence is CASSLTPATNEKLFF. CDR3 DNA sequence: TGTGCCAGCAGTTTGACACCAGCAACTAATGAAAAACTGTTTTTT.